These 11 T cell receptor beta chains were sequenced from one sample in a study of post-analysis software for immune sequencing data. Study-wide points: A few TRBV segments occurring more often in patients than controls included TRBV5-6, TRBV5-1 and TRBV20-1.

No antigens are known for them. Unique molecular identifiers were carried by the TCR beta cDNA libraries. TCRdb itself ran the PCR reads through MiXCR, one entry per CDR3 protein. The table shows approximately 360,000 distinct CDR3 sequences, with about a third occurring only once. The sample was blood. The receptors derive from a girl aged 5-17 years with multiple sclerosis.

This clonotype was observed a handful of times. The chain has TRBV5-1 and TRBJ2-3, with 7 bases that match TRBD1. The CDR3 loop spans 16 amino acids. V was clipped by 4 bases and J by 3 bases; unmatched bases: 11. Germline lookup yields CDR1 SGHRS and CDR2 YFSETQ. The CDR3 reads CASSAQRQGGTDTQYF. DNA for the CDR3: TGCGCCAGCAGCGCGCAAAGACAGGGCGGAACAGATACGCAGTATTTT. The full variable domain, rest sourced from reference TRBV5-1 and TRBJ2-3, is KAGVTQTPRYLIKTRGQQVTLSCSPISGHRSVSWYQQTPGQGLQFLFEYFSETQRNKGNFPGRFSGRQFSNSRSEMNVSTLELGDSALYLCASSAQRQGGTDTQYFGPGTRLTVL.

This clonotype has just a few counts. This chain connects TRBV25-1 to TRBJ1-2, with TRBD1 as a possible D gene (5 bases). This CDR3 comprises 15 residues. V lost 5 bases and J 6 bases, leaving 19 bases between the germline ends. The germline gives CDR1 MGHDK, CDR2 SYGVNS. Here the CDR3 reads CASSTLTVLGDGYTF. The DNA for the CDR3 is TGTGCCAGCAGTACGTTGACAGTCCTTGGGGATGGCTACACCTTC.

V is TRBV6-5 and J is TRBJ1-2; no firm D call. CDR1 is MNHEY, CDR2 SVGAGI, per germline. V dropped 3 bases and J dropped 8 bases, with 16 bases sitting between them. This CDR3 comprises 14 residues. Here the CDR3 reads CASSYSGQLMGYTF. Written as DNA, the CDR3 is TGTGCCAGCAGTTATTCCGGGCAATTGATGGGCTACACCTTC.

The gene calls are TRBV5-4 and TRBJ2-5; the match to TRBD2 covers 7 bases. Germline CDR1 SGHNT, CDR2 YYREEE (reference sequence). The CDR3 sequence is 17 residues long. V dropped 3 bases and J dropped 2; count of bases not matched to a gene: 13. CDR3 residues: CASSWAGRGEGQETQYF. CDR3 bases: TGTGCCAGCAGCTGGGCCGGTCGGGGGGAAGGTCAAGAGACCCAGTACTTC.

J is TRBJ2-1 and V is TRBV19; the match to TRBD2 covers 7 bases. Germline V gives CDR1 LNHDA, CDR2 SQIVND (reference sequence). Losses at the gene ends were 1 base for V and 7 bases for J; bases not matched to a gene: 13. This CDR3 comprises 17 residues. The CDR3 nucleotides read TGTGCCAGTAGTATAGGGAAAGGGACTACCCTCTGGAATGAGCAGTTCTTC. Its protein product is CASSIGKGTTLWNEQFF. The full variable domain, its missing parts supplied by reference TRBV19 and TRBJ2-1, is DGGITQSPKYLFRKEGQNVTLSCEQNLNHDAMYWYRQDPGQGLRLIYYSQIVNDFQKGDIAEGYSVSREKKESFPLTVTSAQKNPTAFYLCASSIGKGTTLWNEQFFGPGTRLTVL.

The table lists this clonotype with a count of one. This chain connects TRBV10-2 to TRBJ2-2; 12 nucleotides match TRBD1. The V segment lost 10 bases and the J segment 4 bases; nucleotides outside the gene matches: 4. This CDR3 is built from 14 residues. CDR1 and CDR2 from the germline V gene are WSHSY and SAAADI. The CDR3 coding sequence is TGCGCCACCAAGGGACAGGGGGCCACCGGGGAGCTGTTTTTT. This codes for CATKGQGATGELFF.

The chain employs TRBV29-1 and TRBJ2-7; possibly TRBD2 for D (6 bases). The CDR3 is 12 amino acids. V shed 4 bases and J shed 3 bases, with 10 bases lying between them. Germline V gene data show CDR1 as SQVTM and CDR2 as ANQGSEA. As DNA, the CDR3 is TGCAGCGTTGTAAGTAGCGGCTACGAGCAGTACTTC. It encodes CSVVSSGYEQYF.

The rearrangement joins TRBV20-1 to TRBJ1-5, with D perhaps matching TRBD1 (6 bases). Germline V CDR1 and CDR2: DFQATT, SNEGSKA (reference sequence). V was shortened by 3 bases and J by 4 bases, with 10 bases between the two germline ends. There are 13 residues in the CDR3. In DNA form, the CDR3 reads TGCAGTGCTAGGGGGACATTTAATCAGCCCCAGCATTTT. This sequence encodes CSARGTFNQPQHF.

A few counts support this clonotype. The V gene is TRBV5-1, the J gene TRBJ2-7; TRBD2 is a possible D gene (6 bases). In germline, CDR1 is SGHRS, CDR2 YFSETQ. Trimming left V 0 bases short and J 0 bases short, with 13 bases between. This CDR3 comprises 16 residues. The CDR3 DNA reads TGCGCCAGCAGCTTGGGGGACTCAACCCTCTCCTACGAGCAGTACTTC. This translates into CASSLGDSTLSYEQYF. Complete variable domain (other parts from reference TRBV5-1 and TRBJ2-7): KAGVTQTPRYLIKTRGQQVTLSCSPISGHRSVSWYQQTPGQGLQFLFEYFSETQRNKGNFPGRFSGRQFSNSRSEMNVSTLELGDSALYLCASSLGDSTLSYEQYFGPGTRLTVT.

In its sample, this clonotype was seen a few times. This chain joins TRBV11-2 and TRBJ2-7; 7 bases map to TRBD1. V dropped 6 bases and J dropped 3; count of bases not matched to a gene: 11. Per the germline V gene, CDR1 is SGHAT and CDR2 is FQNNGV. The CDR3 extends over 15 amino acids. The CDR3 bases are TGTGCCAGCAGACACATGATCGACAGGGTCTACGAGCAGTACTTC. It translates to CASRHMIDRVYEQYF.

The J gene is TRBJ1-1, the V gene TRBV30; TRBD1 matches 9 bases. The germline V gene encodes CDR1 GTSNPN and CDR2 SVGIG (reference sequence). The J segment lost 8 bases and the V segment lost 0 bases, leaving 4 bases of the junction unmatched. This CDR3 has 13 amino acids. The CDR3 bases are TGTGCCTGGAGTGTCGCGGGGACAGGGGAAGCTTTCTTT. This translates into CAWSVAGTGEAFF.